Presented here are 9 T cell receptor beta chains from one specimen sequenced in a study of tumor-infiltrating lymphocytes in glioblastoma multiforme (dated by TCRdb to about 2017). The instrument given in TCRdb is Illumina HiSeq 2500. TCRB libraries were constructed from RNA through three rounds of nested multiplex PCR following a modified ARM-PCR protocol with multiple V-beta primers and a C-beta primer. Using fastp at Q25 and MiXCR, TCRdb reprocessed the public reads and kept productive beta chains. Rows are combined by CDR3 protein, so each entry shows the most common genes and DNA. The sample table lists 9,300 or so distinct CDR3 sequences, 74% of them with a count of one. The ten largest clonotypes hold more than 75% of the sample. The sequencing input was brain tumor tissue. All receptors derive from a male donor with glioblastoma.

Concerning this clonotype itself: One end of the junction is discordant with germline, which a read error may explain. The genes are TRBV20-1 and TRBJ1-5; no definite D call. Germline lookup yields CDR1 DFQATT and CDR2 SNEGSKA (reference sequence). This CDR3 is 12 amino acids long. This CDR3 reads CSARDRRSPQHF. The DNA for the CDR3 is TGTAGTGCTAGAGATCGTAGGTCCCCCCAGCATTTT.

In the case of this clonotype: Compared with germline, one end of the junction differs, possibly owing to a read error. The CDR3 region is CANSLSGTSKGTQYF. The CDR3 coding sequence is TGTGCCAACAGCCTTAGCGGAACCAGCAAAGGAACCCAGTACTTC. The chain joins TRBV11-2 to TRBJ2-5; maybe TRBD2 (6 bases). Germline V gene data show CDR1 as SGHAT and CDR2 as FQNNGV. The CDR3 consists of 15 residues.

The table lists this clonotype with a count of one. The CDR3 coding sequence is TGTGCCAGCAGCTTAGCGGGACCCAGCGGAGATACGCAGTATTTT. Translating it yields CASSLAGPSGDTQYF. This chain uses TRBV11-3 with TRBJ2-3; D may be TRBD1 or TRBD2 (5 bases each). The germline CDR1 and CDR2 sequences are SGHNT and YENEEA. The CDR3 is made up of 15 amino acids. V lost 1 base, J lost 5 bases, and 13 bases lay in between.

There are a few counts of this clonotype. The chain is built from TRBV6-1 and TRBJ2-3, with a tentative D call TRBD2 (7 bases). Trimming shortened V by 0 bases and J by 2 bases, and 15 bases separated the two germline ends. The germline V gene has CDR1 MNHNS and CDR2 SASEGT. The CDR3 runs 17 residues. Written as DNA, the CDR3 is TGTGCCAGCAGTGAAGCGGCCGGGGGGCCTCCCACAGATACGCAGTATTTT. It is translated as CASSEAAGGPPTDTQYF.

The V gene is TRBV20-1, the J gene TRBJ2-3, with D possibly TRBD2 on 7 matching bases. Trimming took 0 bases from V and 4 from J, leaving 11 bases between them. CDR1 and CDR2 from the germline V gene are DFQATT and SNEGSKA (reference sequence). The length of the CDR3 is 14 residues. The DNA for the CDR3 is TGCAGTGCTAGAGAAGGGGGGGGTCCAGATACGCAGTATTTT. This translates into CSAREGGGPDTQYF.

By proportion, this clonotype is medium-sized. This chain uses TRBV28 with TRBJ2-5, with D possibly being TRBD2 (6 bases). V dropped 6 bases and J dropped 1 base, with 12 bases sitting between them. CDR3 length equals 14 residues. Germline CDR1 reads MDHEN; CDR2 reads SYDVKM. The CDR3 nucleotides are TGTGCCAGCAGCCTGGGAGGATTCCAAGAGACCCAGTACTTC. Encoded protein: CASSLGGFQETQYF.

About this clonotype: Sequence at one end of the junction differs from germline and may be a read error. The rearrangement uses TRBV11-2 and TRBJ2-2, with 7 bases fitting TRBD2. CDR1 and CDR2 (germline): SGHAT, FQNNGV. The CDR3 has 19 residues. The CDR3 DNA reads TGTGCCACCCCCTCATTCGGCCAAGGGCTAGCGGTAAACACCGGGGAGCTGTTCTTT. It is translated as CATPSFGQGLAVNTGELFF.

This chain joins TRBV5-4 and TRBJ2-7; 9 bases agree with TRBD1. Per germline, CDR1 SGHNT and CDR2 YYREEE (reference sequence). Unmatched junction bases numbered 8, after V lost 0 bases and J lost 7 bases. There are 15 residues in the CDR3. The CDR3 spells CASSLAVGQGYEQYV. For the CDR3, the DNA is TGTGCCAGCAGCTTGGCAGTCGGACAGGGGTATGAGCAGTACGTC.

In the case of this clonotype: Relative to the germline gene, one junction end is altered; a read error may explain this. The J gene is TRBJ2-3, the V gene TRBV20-1; TRBD2 matches at 15 bases. In germline, CDR1 is DFQATT, CDR2 SNEGSKA (reference sequence). The CDR3 spans 20 residues. The CDR3 spells CSASRLGLAGGTSSTDTQYF. The DNA for the CDR3 is TGCAGTGCTAGTCGCCTCGGACTAGCGGGAGGGACGAGTAGCACAGATACACAGTATTTT.